The clone carrying this TCR beta chain was seen ten or more times. The antigen is unknown. Hyperthyroidism of Graves' type that showed no ophthalmopathy progression within 18 months was stable. Reasons for excluding patients were uncontrolled infection, other autoimmune disease, pregnancy or lactation. Clinical symptoms, serum thyroxine and TRAb, thyroid ultrasound and orbital computed tomography together formed the diagnostic basis. The length of the CDR3 is 15 residues. The V end was cut by 0 bases, the J end by 0 bases, with 9 bases between. Germline-derived CDR1 and CDR2 are SGHNT and YYREEE (reference sequence). TCR beta CDR3 region amplification was performed from RNA transcripts. RT-PCR in the first round (using the HTBI primer set) targeted the TCR CDR3. In TCRdb, the multiplex PCR reads were re-called with MiXCR into one record per CDR3 protein. The repertoire holds more than 95,000 distinct CDR3 sequences, with approximately 50% as singletons.

The sample belongs to a study of T cells in Graves' hyperthyroidism and ophthalmopathy. Study-wide findings and caveats: Classification by a 13 V-J model distinguished ophthalmopathy from stable hyperthyroidism.

The chain has TRBV5-4 and TRBJ2-5, with a possible D match to TRBD1 (6 bases). The clonotype originates from a man aged 35 to 55 with Graves' hyperthyroidism. The sequenced sample was blood. CDR3 nucleotides: TGTGCCAGCAGCTTGGGGGGGCCTTACCAAGAGACCCAGTACTTC. Translating it yields CASSLGGPYQETQYF. Full variable domain (rest looked up from reference TRBV5-4 and TRBJ2-5): ETGVTQSPTHLIKTRGQQVTLRCSSQSGHNTVSWYQQALGQGPQFIFQYYREEENGRGNFPPRFSGLQFPNYSSELNVNALELDDSALYLCASSLGGPYQETQYFGPGTRLLVL.